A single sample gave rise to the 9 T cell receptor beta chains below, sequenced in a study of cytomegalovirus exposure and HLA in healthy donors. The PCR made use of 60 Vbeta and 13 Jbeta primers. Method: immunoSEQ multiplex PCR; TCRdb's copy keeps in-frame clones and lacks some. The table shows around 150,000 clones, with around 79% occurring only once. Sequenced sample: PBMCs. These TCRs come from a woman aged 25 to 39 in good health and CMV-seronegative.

CDR3 bases: TGTGCCAGCCTACGGGACTACGAGCAGTACTTC. Amino acid sequence: CASLRDYEQYF. J is TRBJ2-7 and V is TRBV2, with D possibly being TRBD2 (5 bases). The V gene lost 8 bases and the J gene lost 3 bases, with 8 bases spanning the gap. The CDR3 sequence is 11 residues long. Per the germline V gene, CDR1 is SNHLY and CDR2 is FYNNEI.

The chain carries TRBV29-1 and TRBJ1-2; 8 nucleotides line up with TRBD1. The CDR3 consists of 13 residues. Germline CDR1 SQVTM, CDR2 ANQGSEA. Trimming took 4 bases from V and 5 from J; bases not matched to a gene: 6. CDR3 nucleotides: TGCAGCGTTGGAGACAGGGGTGGGTATGGCTACACCTTC. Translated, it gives CSVGDRGGYGYTF.

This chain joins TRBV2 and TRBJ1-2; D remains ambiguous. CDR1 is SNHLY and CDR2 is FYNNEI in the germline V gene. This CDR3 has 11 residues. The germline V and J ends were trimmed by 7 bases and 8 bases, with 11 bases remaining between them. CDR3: CASNTVEGYTF. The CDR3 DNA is TGTGCCAGCAATACGGTGGAGGGCTACACCTTC.

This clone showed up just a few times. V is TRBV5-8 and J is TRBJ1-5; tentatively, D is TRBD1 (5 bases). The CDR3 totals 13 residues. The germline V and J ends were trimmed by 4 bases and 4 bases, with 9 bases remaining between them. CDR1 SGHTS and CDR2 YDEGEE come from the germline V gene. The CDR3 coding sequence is TGTGCCAGCAGCCTACAGGAGAATCAGCCCCAGCATTTT. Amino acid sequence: CASSLQENQPQHF.

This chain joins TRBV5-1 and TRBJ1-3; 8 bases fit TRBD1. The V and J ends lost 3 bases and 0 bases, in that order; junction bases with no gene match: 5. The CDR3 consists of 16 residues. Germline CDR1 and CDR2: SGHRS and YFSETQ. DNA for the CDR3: TGCGCCAGCAGCTCCCGACAGGGGAACTCTGGAAACACCATATATTTT. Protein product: CASSSRQGNSGNTIYF.

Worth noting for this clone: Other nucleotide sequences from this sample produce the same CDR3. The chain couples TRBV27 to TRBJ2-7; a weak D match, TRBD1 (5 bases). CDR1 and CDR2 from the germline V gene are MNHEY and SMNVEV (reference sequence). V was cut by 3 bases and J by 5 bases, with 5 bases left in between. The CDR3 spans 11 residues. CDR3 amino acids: CASSLGHEQYF. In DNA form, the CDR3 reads TGTGCCAGCAGTTTGGGGCACGAGCAGTACTTC.

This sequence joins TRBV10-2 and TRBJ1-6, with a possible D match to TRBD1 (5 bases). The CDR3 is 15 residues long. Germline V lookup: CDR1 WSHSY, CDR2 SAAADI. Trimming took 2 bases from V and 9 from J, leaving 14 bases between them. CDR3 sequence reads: CASSEGAVIGSPLHF. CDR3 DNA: TGCGCCAGCAGTGAGGGGGCAGTCATAGGTTCACCCCTCCACTTT.

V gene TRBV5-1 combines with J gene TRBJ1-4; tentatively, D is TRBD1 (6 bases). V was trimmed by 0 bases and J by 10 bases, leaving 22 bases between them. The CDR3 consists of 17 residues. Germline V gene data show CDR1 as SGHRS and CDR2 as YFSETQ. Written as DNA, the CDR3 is TGCGCCAGCAGCTTGGAGGCTCACAGGGCCTCGAGGGTAAAACTGTTTTTT. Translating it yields CASSLEAHRASRVKLFF.

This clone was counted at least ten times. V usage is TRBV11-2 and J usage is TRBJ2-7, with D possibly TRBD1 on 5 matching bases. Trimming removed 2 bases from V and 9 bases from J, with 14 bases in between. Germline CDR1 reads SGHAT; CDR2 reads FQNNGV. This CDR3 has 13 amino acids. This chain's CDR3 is CASSLSETAAQYF. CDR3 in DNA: TGTGCCAGCAGCTTATCCGAGACAGCAGCGCAGTACTTC.